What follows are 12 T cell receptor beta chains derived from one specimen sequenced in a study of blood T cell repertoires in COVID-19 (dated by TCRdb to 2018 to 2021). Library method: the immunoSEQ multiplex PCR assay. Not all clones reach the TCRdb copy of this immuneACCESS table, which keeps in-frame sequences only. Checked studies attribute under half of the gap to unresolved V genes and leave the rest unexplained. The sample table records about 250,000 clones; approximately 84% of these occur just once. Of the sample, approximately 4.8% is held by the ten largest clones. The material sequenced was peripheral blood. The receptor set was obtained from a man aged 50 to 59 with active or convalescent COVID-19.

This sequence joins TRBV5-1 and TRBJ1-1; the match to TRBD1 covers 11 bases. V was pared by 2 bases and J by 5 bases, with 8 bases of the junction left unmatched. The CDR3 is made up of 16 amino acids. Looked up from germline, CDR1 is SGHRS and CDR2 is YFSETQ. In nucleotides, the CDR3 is TGCGCCAGCAGCTTTCTCGGACAGGGGGCGGTGACTGAAGCTTTCTTT. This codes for CASSFLGQGAVTEAFF.

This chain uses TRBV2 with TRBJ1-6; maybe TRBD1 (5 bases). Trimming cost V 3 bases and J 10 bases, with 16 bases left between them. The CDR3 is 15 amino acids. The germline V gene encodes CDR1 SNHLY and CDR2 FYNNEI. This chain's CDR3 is CASSEDMRGGSPLHF. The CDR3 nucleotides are TGTGCCAGCAGTGAGGATATGAGGGGAGGATCACCCCTCCACTTT. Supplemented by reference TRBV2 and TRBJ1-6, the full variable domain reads EPEVTQTPSHQVTQMGQEVILRCVPISNHLYFYWYRQILGQKVEFLVSFYNNEISEKSEIFDDQFSVERPDGSNFTLKIRSTKLEDSAMYFCASSEDMRGGSPLHFGNGTRLTVT.

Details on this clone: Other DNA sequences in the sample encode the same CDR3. DNA of the CDR3: TGTGCCACCAGCAGAGACAGGTCCTACGAGCAGTACTTC. Amino acid sequence: CATSRDRSYEQYF. J is TRBJ2-7 and V is TRBV15; D remains ambiguous. Per germline, CDR1 LNHNV and CDR2 YYDKDF (reference sequence). The CDR3 consists of 13 residues. Trimming stripped 0 bases from V and 1 base from J, with 4 bases between.

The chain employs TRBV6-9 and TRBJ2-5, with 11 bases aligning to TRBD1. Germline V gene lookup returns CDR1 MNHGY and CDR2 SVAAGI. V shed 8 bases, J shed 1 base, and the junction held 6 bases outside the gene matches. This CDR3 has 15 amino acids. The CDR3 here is CASGWDRGTQETQYF. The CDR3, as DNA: TGTGCCAGCGGCTGGGACAGGGGGACCCAAGAGACCCAGTACTTC.

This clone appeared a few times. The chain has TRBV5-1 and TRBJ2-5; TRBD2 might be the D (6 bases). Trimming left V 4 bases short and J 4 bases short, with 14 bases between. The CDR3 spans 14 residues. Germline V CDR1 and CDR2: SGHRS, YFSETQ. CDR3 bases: TGCGCCAGCAGCCTTGGCGCGGGACCAGAGACCCAGTACTTC. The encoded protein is CASSLGAGPETQYF.

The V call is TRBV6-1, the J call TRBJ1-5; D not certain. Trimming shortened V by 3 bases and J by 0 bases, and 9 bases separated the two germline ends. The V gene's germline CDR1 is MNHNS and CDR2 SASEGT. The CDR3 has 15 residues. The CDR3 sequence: CASSDRYDSNQPQHF. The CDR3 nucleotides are TGTGCCAGCAGTGACCGGTATGATAGCAATCAGCCCCAGCATTTT.

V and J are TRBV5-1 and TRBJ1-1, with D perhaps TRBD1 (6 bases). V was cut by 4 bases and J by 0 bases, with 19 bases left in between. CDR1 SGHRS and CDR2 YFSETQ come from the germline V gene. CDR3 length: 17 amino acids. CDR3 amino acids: CASSLQSGGGMNTEAFF. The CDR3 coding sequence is TGCGCCAGCAGCCTCCAGAGCGGGGGGGGCATGAACACTGAAGCTTTCTTT.

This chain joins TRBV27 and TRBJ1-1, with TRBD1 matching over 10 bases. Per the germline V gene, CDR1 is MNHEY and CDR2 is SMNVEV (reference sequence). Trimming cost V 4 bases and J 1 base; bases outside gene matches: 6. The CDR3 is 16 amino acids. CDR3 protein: CASSSWGDRGNTEAFF. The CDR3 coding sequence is TGTGCCAGCAGTTCCTGGGGGGACAGGGGGAACACTGAAGCTTTCTTT.

The CDR3 reads CAHNGGTDTQYF. CDR3 coding DNA: TGTGCCCACAACGGGGGCACAGATACGCAGTATTTT. This chain joins TRBV30 and TRBJ2-3; D is possibly TRBD2 (5 bases). Trimming pared 8 bases from V and 1 base from J, leaving 10 bases between. The CDR3 spans 12 residues. From germline, CDR1 is GTSNPN and CDR2 SVGIG (reference sequence).

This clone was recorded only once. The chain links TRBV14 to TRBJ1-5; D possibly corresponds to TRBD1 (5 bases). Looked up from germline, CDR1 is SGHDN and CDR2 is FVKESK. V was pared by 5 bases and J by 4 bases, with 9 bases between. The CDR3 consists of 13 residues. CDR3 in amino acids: CASSFAGNQPQHF. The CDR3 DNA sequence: TGTGCCAGCAGCTTCGCAGGGAATCAGCCCCAGCATTTT.

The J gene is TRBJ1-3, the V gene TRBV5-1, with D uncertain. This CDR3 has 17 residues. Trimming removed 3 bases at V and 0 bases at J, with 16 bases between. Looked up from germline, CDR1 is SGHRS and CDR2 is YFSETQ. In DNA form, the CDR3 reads TGCGCCAGCAGCTGGACCTCGGACTCCCACTCTGGAAACACCATATATTTT. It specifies CASSWTSDSHSGNTIYF.

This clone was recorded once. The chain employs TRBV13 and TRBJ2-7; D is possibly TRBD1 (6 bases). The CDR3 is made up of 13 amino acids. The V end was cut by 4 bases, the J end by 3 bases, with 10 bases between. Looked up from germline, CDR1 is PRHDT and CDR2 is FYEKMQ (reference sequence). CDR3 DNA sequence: TGTGCCAGCAGCTCCGACAGGAACTACGAGCAGTACTTC. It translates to CASSSDRNYEQYF.